This entry lists 5 T cell receptor beta chains sequenced from one sample in a study of T cells in women clearing cervical HPV infection. The data were produced by immunoSEQ multiplex PCR, yet TCRdb's version contains in-frame clones alone and is incomplete. This sample's table has roughly 40,000 clones. What was sequenced was blood buffy coat. These TCRs come from a woman aged 18 to 75 with a cervical HPV16 infection that either progressed to CIN3+ or cleared (not recorded which).

As regards this clone: One end of the junction does not line up with germline, which may come from a read error. The DNA ends 3 residues before the CDR3 does, and the rest of the CDR3 is filled in from the germline J gene. The same CDR3 arises from other DNA sequences in this sample as well. The chain links TRBV7-9 to TRBJ1-3, with a weak D call TRBD1 (5 bases). Germline CDR1 is SEHNR and CDR2 is FQNEAQ (reference sequence). This CDR3 is built from 13 residues. Partial CDR3 DNA: TGTGCCAGCAGCCCAGAGGGGAGAGACACG. As protein: CASSPEGRDT. The entire CDR3 protein is CASSPEGRDTIYF.

The DNA read from the CDR3 is TGTGCCAGCAGTTACGTGACACGAGATCATAATGAG. This encodes CASSYVTRDHNE. The entire CDR3 is CASSYVTRDHNEQFF. The rearrangement uses TRBV6-2 or TRBV6-3 and TRBJ2-1; D is unresolved. The read stops 3 residues short of the end of the CDR3; the missing end is completed from the germline J gene. This CDR3 comprises 15 residues. Germline V gene lookup returns CDR1 MNHEY and CDR2 SVGEGT. Trimming shortened V by 2 bases and J by 7 bases, and 15 bases separated the two germline ends.

Concerning this clone itself: The observed sequence ends 3 residues before the CDR3 terminus, with the missing tail filled in from the germline J gene. The genes are TRBV7-2 and TRBJ2-7; 9 nucleotides agree with TRBD2. The CDR3 loop spans 13 amino acids. J was trimmed by 5 bases and V by 8 bases; bases with no gene match: 7. In germline, CDR1 is SGHTA, CDR2 FQGNSA. The CDR3 loop is CASGIAGAHEQYF. The DNA read from the CDR3 is TGTGCCAGCGGAATAGCGGGAGCCCACGAG.

As regards this clone: The CDR3 goes on 3 residues after the read ends, and that part is filled in from the germline J gene. This chain connects TRBV19 to TRBJ1-4, with a possible D match to TRBD1 (6 bases). CDR1 and CDR2 (germline): LNHDA, SQIVND (reference sequence). The CDR3 consists of 12 residues. CDR3 bases read: TGTGCCAGTAAATTGACCCAGGGGCCA. This sequence encodes CASKLTQGP. The full CDR3 protein is CASKLTQGPLFF.

With respect to this clone: The read terminates 3 residues ahead of where the CDR3 ends, so the germline J gene completes it. The V gene is TRBV2, the J gene TRBJ2-3; 11 bases align to TRBD2. Germline V gene sequence: CDR1 SNHLY, CDR2 FYNNEI. The CDR3 loop spans 16 amino acids. CDR3: CASSDLAGGSRETQYF. Incomplete CDR3 DNA: TGTGCCAGCAGTGACTTAGCGGGAGGGTCAAGGGAGACG.